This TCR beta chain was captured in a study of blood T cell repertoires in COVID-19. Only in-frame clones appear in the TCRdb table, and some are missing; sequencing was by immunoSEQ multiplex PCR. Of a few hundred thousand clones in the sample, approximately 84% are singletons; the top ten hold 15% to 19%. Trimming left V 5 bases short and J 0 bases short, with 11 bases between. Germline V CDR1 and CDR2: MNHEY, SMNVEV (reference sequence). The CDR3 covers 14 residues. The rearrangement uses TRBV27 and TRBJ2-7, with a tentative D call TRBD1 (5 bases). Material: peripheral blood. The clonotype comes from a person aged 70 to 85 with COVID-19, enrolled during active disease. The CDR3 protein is CASSKDTYSYEQYF. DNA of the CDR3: TGTGCCAGCAGTAAGGACACCTACTCCTACGAGCAGTACTTC.